This T cell receptor beta chain was sequenced for a study of T cell repertoires in cytomegalovirus infection. For the study at large: Matching HLA type and CMV infection were both indicated by public TCR beta signatures.

Germline V lookup: CDR1 SGHKS, CDR2 YYEKEE (reference sequence). The length of the CDR3 is 15 residues. V was pared by 4 bases and J by 4 bases, with 17 bases between. On this clonotype: The antigen is unknown.

TCRdb reprocessed the reads via MiXCR and lists one record per CDR3 protein. Of about 830,000 distinct CDR3 sequences listed, over 25% are singletons. The sequencing here drew on cultured CD8+ T cells from PBMCs, taken from culture after CMV antigen stimulation. This clonotype was sampled from a human donor in good health (CMV status not recorded). Some clones in this sample may be carry-over from other donors' samples. V gene TRBV5-5 combines with J gene TRBJ2-5, with D tentatively TRBD1 (5 bases). CDR3 residues: CASSGNRFLGETQYF. CDR3 coding DNA: TGTGCCAGCAGCGGTAACAGGTTCCTGGGAGAGACCCAGTACTTC.